The clone carrying this T cell receptor (beta chain) was seen just once. Its antigen is undetermined. The data belong to a study of blood T cells in healthy people across ages. For the second PCR, which ran for about 6 to 11 cycles, a sample-barcoded 5' primer and a J-beta primer mix were used. A template-switch adaptor that had 12 random nucleotides put a tag on each cDNA molecule. TCRdb analysed the 5' RACE reads with MiXCR anew, one entry per CDR3 protein. This table has about a million distinct CDR3 sequences, less than 45% appearing once. The CDR3 loop spans 13 amino acids. V lost 7 bases, J lost 2 bases, and 11 bases lay in between. The germline V gene encodes CDR1 SGHNT and CDR2 YYREEE (reference sequence). General observations from the study: Both naive CD4+ cell counts and diversity were greater in long-lived donors than in aged donors. PBMCs that were unsorted prevented a conclusive naive versus antigen-experienced comparison.

The V gene is TRBV5-4, the J gene TRBJ2-3, with D perhaps TRBD1 or TRBD2 (7 bases each). The specimen was blood. The TCR originated in a man younger than 35 in good health. For the CDR3, the DNA is TGTGCCAGCGGGGAGGGGGCCACAGATACGCAGTATTTT. It specifies CASGEGATDTQYF.